A single sample gave rise to the 10 T cell receptor beta chains below, sequenced in a study of response to subunit inactivated influenza vaccine. TCRdb re-called the RT-PCR reads through MiXCR, storing one row per CDR3 protein. The sample includes roughly 520,000 distinct CDR3 sequences, about 25% of them seen just once. The sample here was CD4+ T cells sorted from PBMCs, taken around 5 days after vaccination. These receptor sequences come from a man aged 50 to 60 who received an inactivated influenza vaccine.

The J gene is TRBJ1-5, the V gene TRBV6-2 or TRBV6-3, with 7 bases identical to TRBD1. V was pared by 6 bases and J by 9 bases, with 29 bases of the junction left unmatched. Germline V gene data show CDR1 as MNHEY and CDR2 as SVGEGT. The CDR3 covers 20 residues. The CDR3 DNA follows: TGTGCCAGCAGCCCCTCGGGGGGGTTTCCCGGGACAGCCGGTGGACGGCCCCAGCATTTT. Protein: CASSPSGGFPGTAGGRPQHF.

The rearrangement links TRBV10-3 to TRBJ2-7, with 9 bases fitting TRBD2. The germline V gene has CDR1 ENHRY and CDR2 SYGVKD. CDR3 length: 17 amino acids. Trimming at V came to 4 bases and at J to 2 bases, leaving 12 bases not matched to a gene. CDR3: CAISGLVAGARAYEQYF. The CDR3 bases are TGTGCCATCAGTGGCCTTGTAGCGGGAGCTAGGGCCTACGAGCAGTACTTC.

V and J are TRBV18 and TRBJ2-2, with D tentatively TRBD1 (6 bases). This CDR3 is built from 15 residues. Looked up from germline, CDR1 is KGHSH and CDR2 is LQKENI. Trimming left V 6 bases short and J 3 bases short, with 14 bases between. This CDR3 is CASSPATGYTGELFF. CDR3 nucleotide sequence: TGTGCCAGCTCGCCTGCGACAGGATACACCGGGGAGCTGTTTTTT.

This clonotype was seen a few times. The chain uses TRBV7-9 and TRBJ1-2; 7 bases agree with TRBD1. From germline, CDR1 is SEHNR and CDR2 FQNEAQ (reference sequence). V lost 0 bases and J lost 7; bases outside the gene matches: 11. The CDR3 runs to 16 residues. In DNA form, the CDR3 reads TGTGCCAGCAGCTTAGCCTTAGGGGGCAGGGCTGGTGGCTACACCTTC. Its protein product is CASSLALGGRAGGYTF.

This clonotype was found a few times. The J gene is TRBJ1-2, the V gene TRBV18, with 7 positions matching TRBD1. The J segment lost 4 bases and the V segment lost 5 bases, leaving 13 bases of the junction unmatched. This CDR3 spans 16 amino acids. The germline V gene has CDR1 KGHSH and CDR2 LQKENI. CDR3 region: CASSDKNRGLTYGYTF. As DNA, the CDR3 is TGTGCCAGCTCAGACAAAAACAGGGGCCTTACCTATGGCTACACCTTC.

This clonotype turned up a few times. The chain has TRBV7-2 and TRBJ2-7, with D unclear. The CDR3 spans 12 residues. V was clipped by 1 base and J by 6 bases, with 7 bases between them. Germline V gives CDR1 SGHTA, CDR2 FQGNSA. CDR3 loop: CASSLGVFEQYF. CDR3 in DNA: TGTGCCAGCAGCTTAGGAGTATTCGAGCAGTACTTC.

The rearrangement uses TRBV5-1 and TRBJ2-3, with D hard to call. Trimming pared 0 bases from V and 4 bases from J, leaving 9 bases between. The CDR3 length is 14 residues. Germline V gives CDR1 SGHRS, CDR2 YFSETQ. The CDR3 DNA is TGCGCCAGCAGCTTGGGGTCTCCCTCAGATACGCAGTATTTT. It translates to CASSLGSPSDTQYF.

This clonotype has a handful of counts. This rearrangement joins TRBV10-3 to TRBJ2-7, with 7 bases lining up with TRBD2. With V trimmed by 6 bases and J by 2 bases, 1 base remained unmatched. The CDR3 sequence is 12 residues long. Germline V lookup: CDR1 ENHRY, CDR2 SYGVKD. The DNA for the CDR3 is TGTGCCATCAGCGGGGGGACCTACGAGCAGTACTTC. Translation gives CAISGGTYEQYF.

This chain uses TRBV7-2 with TRBJ2-2; TRBD2 might be the D (5 bases). Germline-derived CDR1 and CDR2 are SGHTA and FQGNSA. CDR3 size: 15 residues. The V end lost 1 base, the J end lost 1 base, and 7 bases lay between the germline ends. CDR3 in amino acids: CASSLGGMNTGELFF. DNA for the CDR3: TGTGCCAGCAGCTTAGGAGGGATGAACACCGGGGAGCTGTTTTTT.

The chain employs TRBV6-2 or TRBV6-3 and TRBJ1-3; no clear D. The CDR3 length is 14 residues. V lost 2 bases and J lost 1, with 6 bases in between. Germline V CDR1 and CDR2: MNHEY, SVGEGT. This CDR3 is CASSYLSSGNTIYF. In DNA form, the CDR3 reads TGTGCCAGCAGTTACCTGTCATCTGGAAACACCATATATTTT.